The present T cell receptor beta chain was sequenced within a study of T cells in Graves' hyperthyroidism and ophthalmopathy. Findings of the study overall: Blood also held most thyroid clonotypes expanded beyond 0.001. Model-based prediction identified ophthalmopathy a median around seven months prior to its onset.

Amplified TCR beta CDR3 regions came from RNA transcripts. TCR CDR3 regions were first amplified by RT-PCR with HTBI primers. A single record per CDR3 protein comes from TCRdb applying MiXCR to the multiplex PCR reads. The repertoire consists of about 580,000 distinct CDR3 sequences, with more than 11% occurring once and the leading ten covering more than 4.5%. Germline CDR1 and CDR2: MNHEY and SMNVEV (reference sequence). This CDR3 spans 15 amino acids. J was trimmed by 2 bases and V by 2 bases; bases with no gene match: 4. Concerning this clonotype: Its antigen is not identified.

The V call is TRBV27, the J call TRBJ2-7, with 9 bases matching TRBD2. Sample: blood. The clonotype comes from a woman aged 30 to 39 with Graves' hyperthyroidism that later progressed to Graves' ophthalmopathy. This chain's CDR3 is CASSLVTSGPYEQYF. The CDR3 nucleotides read TGTGCCAGCAGTTTAGTGACTAGCGGCCCCTACGAGCAGTACTTC.